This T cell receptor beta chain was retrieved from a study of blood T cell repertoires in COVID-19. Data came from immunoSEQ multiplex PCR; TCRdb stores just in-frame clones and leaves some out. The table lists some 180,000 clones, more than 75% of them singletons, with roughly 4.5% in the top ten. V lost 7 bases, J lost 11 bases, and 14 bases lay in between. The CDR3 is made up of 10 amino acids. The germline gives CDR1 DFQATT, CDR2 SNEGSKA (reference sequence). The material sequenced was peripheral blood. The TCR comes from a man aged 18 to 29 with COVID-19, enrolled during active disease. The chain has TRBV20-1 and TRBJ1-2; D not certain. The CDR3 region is CSVGTSSYTF. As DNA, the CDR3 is TGCAGTGTGGGCACCAGTAGTTACACCTTC.